The rows below give T cell receptor beta chains drawn from one sample of a study of neoadjuvant anti-PD-1 for oral cavity cancer. The table came from immunoSEQ multiplex PCR; TCRdb's copy has only in-frame clones and leaves some out. The sample has about 13,000 clones, about 64% seen once. This sample comprised PBMCs, obtained after nivolumab (anti-PD-1) treatment. These receptors were obtained from a person aged 40 to 85 with oral cavity squamous cell carcinoma. The CDR3 runs from the conserved cysteine through the conserved F or W.

cdr3_length: 17
v_call: TRBV9
cdr3_aa: CASSPSPGQSSGNTIYF

cdr3_length: 14
v_call: TRBV4-2
cdr3_aa: CASSQEGNSYEQYF

cdr3_length: 12
v_call: TRBV7-9
cdr3_aa: CASRGGGQPQHF

cdr3_length: 15
v_call: TRBV25-1
cdr3_aa: CASSEFQGATDTQYF

cdr3_length: 13
v_call: TRBV11-2
cdr3_aa: CASSSRVNEKLFF

cdr3_length: 16
v_call: TRBV30
cdr3_aa: CAWSVGSSGSGETQYF

cdr3_length: 16
v_call: TRBV27
cdr3_aa: CASSSAGGDSYNEQFF

cdr3_length: 15
v_call: TRBV11-2
cdr3_aa: CASSLVTGSTNEQFF

cdr3_length: 18
v_call: TRBV27
cdr3_aa: CASRQIRGSSSGANVLTF

cdr3_length: 14
v_call: TRBV5-1
cdr3_aa: CASRAGTVAYEQYF